The 27 T cell receptor beta chains below all came from one sample that was sequenced in a study of CD8 T cells in ankylosing spondylitis. Study findings and constraints: A motif in TCR beta, a set of roughly eight highly homologous variants, appeared characteristic of ankylosing spondylitis blood.

A single record per CDR3 protein comes from TCRdb applying MiXCR to the 5' RACE reads. This repertoire shows almost 400,000 distinct CDR3 sequences, about a fifth found once; its top ten account for approximately 15%. These receptors' targets are unknown. The sample taken for sequencing was blood, either unsorted or a sorted T cell fraction (not recorded which). The receptors here all came from a male donor with ankylosing spondylitis.

This clonotype appeared a few times. The J gene is TRBJ2-1, the V gene TRBV3-1; TRBD1 might be the D (6 bases). Germline loops: CDR1 LGHDT, CDR2 YNNKEL (reference sequence). V was clipped by 0 bases and J by 3 bases, with 12 bases between them. The CDR3 runs to 16 residues. CDR3: CASSQDRGSIYNEQFF. The DNA of the CDR3 is TGTGCCAGCAGCCAAGATAGGGGGAGTATCTACAATGAGCAGTTCTTC.

This clonotype has a handful of counts. J is TRBJ1-5 and V is TRBV7-9; 9 bases are shared with TRBD1. Germline-derived CDR1 and CDR2 are SEHNR and FQNEAQ (reference sequence). Trimming cost V 3 bases and J 6 bases; bases outside gene matches: 6. The CDR3 consists of 15 residues. CDR3 protein: CASSFGTGISQPQHF. The CDR3 nucleotides are TGTGCCAGCAGCTTCGGGACAGGGATAAGTCAGCCCCAGCATTTT. The full variable domain, rest sourced from reference TRBV7-9 and TRBJ1-5, is DTGVSQNPRHKITKRGQNVTFRCDPISEHNRLYWYRQTLGQGPEFLTYFQNEAQLEKSRLLSDRFSAERPKGSFSTLEIQRTEQGDSAMYLCASSFGTGISQPQHFGDGTRLSIL.

The rearrangement uses TRBV5-1 and TRBJ2-5; maybe TRBD2 (6 bases). The CDR3 extends over 15 amino acids. The germline V and J ends were trimmed by 5 bases and 1 base, with 15 bases remaining between them. The germline V gene has CDR1 SGHRS and CDR2 YFSETQ. The CDR3 protein is CASSRRDGAQETQYF. The DNA for the CDR3 is TGCGCCAGCAGTCGGAGGGACGGGGCCCAAGAGACCCAGTACTTC.

The chain recombines TRBV9 with TRBJ2-2, with D perhaps TRBD1 (5 bases). Deletions cut 0 bases from V and 4 bases from J, with 7 bases between. The CDR3 contains 14 residues. In germline, CDR1 is SGDLS, CDR2 YYNGEE. The CDR3 reads CASSVGQFTGELFF. For the CDR3, the DNA is TGTGCCAGCAGCGTAGGACAGTTCACCGGGGAGCTGTTTTTT.

There are a few counts of this clonotype. The gene calls are TRBV7-8 and TRBJ2-3, with D perhaps TRBD1 (5 bases). The CDR3 is 16 amino acids. The V gene lost 1 base and the J gene lost 2 bases, with 13 bases spanning the gap. Germline values: CDR1 SGHVS, CDR2 FQNEAQ. CDR3 protein: CASSLEVTAVTDTQYF. In DNA form, the CDR3 reads TGTGCCAGCAGCTTAGAAGTGACAGCTGTCACAGATACGCAGTATTTT.

The chain couples TRBV12-3 or TRBV12-4 to TRBJ2-7, with a possible D match to TRBD2 (6 bases). This CDR3 is built from 16 residues. Trimming stripped 1 base from V and 4 bases from J, with 17 bases between. The CDR3: CASSLGSPRGLYEQYF. CDR3 nucleotides: TGTGCCAGCAGTTTAGGGTCACCGCGGGGTTTGTACGAGCAGTACTTC.

The chain has TRBV5-6 and TRBJ1-5; TRBD1 might be the D (5 bases). CDR3 size: 14 residues. Per germline, CDR1 SGHDT and CDR2 YYEEEE. V lost 3 bases and J lost 4, with 11 bases in between. CDR3 DNA sequence: TGTGCCAGCAGCTCGGGACTGCCGAATCAGCCCCAGCATTTT. It translates to CASSSGLPNQPQHF.

The CDR3 reads CASSLAGTGVYEQYF. The CDR3, as DNA: TGTGCCAGCAGTTTGGCCGGGACAGGGGTGTACGAGCAGTACTTC. The rearrangement joins TRBV12-3 or TRBV12-4 to TRBJ2-7; 10 positions agree with TRBD1. Trimming took 3 bases from V and 4 from J; bases not matched to a gene: 6. The CDR3 runs to 15 residues.

The rearrangement joins TRBV6-1 to TRBJ1-2; no clear D gene. CDR3 length equals 14 residues. The ends were cut back, 5 bases at V and 6 bases at J, with 16 bases in the middle. Looked up from germline, CDR1 is MNHNS and CDR2 is SASEGT. CDR3 nucleotide sequence: TGTGCCAGCAGTCCTGGGTGGCAGGAGGATGGCTACACCTTC. It specifies CASSPGWQEDGYTF.

This chain joins TRBV4-2 and TRBJ1-4; TRBD1 is a possible D gene (5 bases). V lost 4 bases and J 5 bases, leaving 20 bases between the germline ends. This CDR3 spans 17 amino acids. Germline CDR1 LGHNA, CDR2 YNFKEQ. The CDR3 is CASSPRGLLNENEKLFF. The CDR3 DNA is TGTGCCAGCAGCCCCCGGGGCCTCCTCAACGAGAATGAAAAACTGTTTTTT.

V gene TRBV6-1 combines with J gene TRBJ2-1; TRBD2 is a possible D gene (5 bases). Trimming removed 3 bases from V and 3 bases from J, with 9 bases in between. The CDR3 is 14 amino acids. CDR1 and CDR2 (germline): MNHNS, SASEGT. The CDR3 nucleotides are TGTGCCAGCAGTGATCGGACTTACTACAATGAGCAGTTCTTC. Translation: CASSDRTYYNEQFF.

The chain is built from TRBV28 and TRBJ1-3; 8 positions match TRBD1. This CDR3 region has 18 residues. The V gene end was trimmed by 8 bases and the J gene end by 0 bases; junction bases not matched to a gene: 15. CDR1 is MDHEN, CDR2 SYDVKM, per germline. The chain's CDR3 is CASFEAPGTGISGNTIYF. In DNA, the CDR3 is TGTGCCAGCTTCGAAGCCCCCGGGACAGGCATCTCTGGAAACACCATATATTTT.

CDR3 loop: CSARSLAGFKNIQYF. CDR3 nucleotide sequence: TGCAGTGCTAGATCGCTAGCGGGTTTTAAAAACATTCAGTACTTC. The gene calls are TRBV20-1 and TRBJ2-4; 8 bases are a match to TRBD2. The V and J ends lost 2 bases and 4 bases, in that order; junction bases with no gene match: 7. Germline lookup yields CDR1 DFQATT and CDR2 SNEGSKA (reference sequence). CDR3 length equals 15 residues.

Comment on this clonotype: Compared with germline, one end of the junction differs, possibly owing to a read error. The CDR3 protein is CSAKNRVNTRELFF. The CDR3, as DNA: TGCAGTGCAAAGAACAGGGTCAACACCAGGGAGCTGTTTTTT. This chain joins TRBV20-1 and TRBJ2-2; tentatively, D is TRBD1 (6 bases). From germline, CDR1 is DFQATT and CDR2 SNEGSKA (reference sequence). The CDR3 spans 14 residues.

This clonotype was detected a few times. The chain couples TRBV5-1 to TRBJ2-6; D remains unclear. In germline, CDR1 is SGHRS, CDR2 YFSETQ. The CDR3 contains 15 residues. The V end was cut by 1 base, the J end by 0 bases, with 5 bases between. Here the CDR3 DNA reads TGCGCCAGCAGCTTGTTGCTCTCTGGGGCCAACGTCCTGACTTTC. Its protein is CASSLLLSGANVLTF.

V gene TRBV7-2 combines with J gene TRBJ2-1; 11 bases align to TRBD2. Germline lookup yields CDR1 SGHTA and CDR2 FQGNSA. The ends lost 5 bases at V and 5 bases at J; junction bases unmatched: 8. This CDR3 is built from 16 residues. The CDR3 region has the DNA TGTGCCAGCAGCGCGGGACTAGCGGTCCTAAACAATGAGCAGTTCTTC. Protein: CASSAGLAVLNNEQFF.

This clonotype was seen ten or more times. This chain's CDR3 is CASSHSGVLGNEQFF. The DNA of the CDR3 is TGTGCCAGCAGCCATTCGGGGGTACTTGGCAATGAGCAGTTCTTC. This rearrangement joins TRBV3-1 to TRBJ2-1, with D tentatively TRBD2 (6 bases). Germline CDR1 reads LGHDT; CDR2 reads YNNKEL (reference sequence). V dropped 3 bases and J dropped 6 bases, with 15 bases sitting between them. The CDR3 has 15 residues.

The J gene is TRBJ1-5, the V gene TRBV15; possible D gene TRBD1, 5 bases. Looked up from germline, CDR1 is LNHNV and CDR2 is YYDKDF (reference sequence). There are 15 residues in the CDR3. V lost 0 bases, J lost 4 bases, and 10 bases lay in between. This CDR3 is CATSRDRRGNQPQHF. The CDR3 DNA sequence: TGTGCCACCAGCAGAGATCGGAGGGGTAATCAGCCCCAGCATTTT.

V and J are TRBV7-2 and TRBJ2-5, with D possibly TRBD2 on 6 matching bases. Germline V gene data show CDR1 as SGHTA and CDR2 as FQGNSA. The CDR3 loop spans 12 amino acids. V lost 1 base to trimming and J lost 10 bases, with 10 bases between them. For the CDR3, the DNA is TGTGCCAGCAGCTTAGTGGGGCGGGGCCAGTACTTC. Translated, it gives CASSLVGRGQYF.

This clonotype has only a few counts. The chain links TRBV4-2 to TRBJ1-2, with unresolved D. The CDR3 has 14 amino acids. Trimming pared 1 base from V and 1 base from J, leaving 7 bases between. Per germline, CDR1 LGHNA and CDR2 YNFKEQ. CDR3 sequence (DNA): TGTGCCAGCAGCCAAGCGAGGAGTAACTATGGCTACACCTTC. This translates into CASSQARSNYGYTF.

V and J are TRBV27 and TRBJ2-4, with TRBD1 matching over 9 bases. Germline V gene data show CDR1 as MNHEY and CDR2 as SMNVEV (reference sequence). V lost 5 bases, J lost 6 bases, and 5 bases stayed unmatched. This CDR3 has 14 residues. The CDR3 DNA sequence: TGTGCCAGCAGTATTCCGGGACAGGGAAACATTCAGTACTTC. Its protein product is CASSIPGQGNIQYF.

This chain links TRBV3-1 with TRBJ2-1, with D possibly being TRBD2 (6 bases). This CDR3 has 14 amino acids. Germline CDR1 is LGHDT and CDR2 is YNNKEL (reference sequence). The ends were cut back, 3 bases at V and 8 bases at J, with 14 bases in the middle. The CDR3 region has the DNA TGTGCCAGCAGCCAGGCGGGGCAACCCGATGAGCAGTTCTTC. Amino acids: CASSQAGQPDEQFF.

The chain carries TRBV5-1 and TRBJ1-1, with 7 bases identical to TRBD1. Germline CDR1 reads SGHRS; CDR2 reads YFSETQ. V was clipped by 4 bases and J by 5 bases; unmatched bases: 11. The CDR3 has 15 residues. The CDR3 nucleotides are TGCGCCAGCAGCCGAGGGGGCCTCCGAGGGACTGAAGCTTTCTTT. Its protein is CASSRGGLRGTEAFF.

The sample holds a few counts of this clonotype. V and J are TRBV2 and TRBJ1-2; D is perhaps TRBD1 (5 bases). Germline V lookup: CDR1 SNHLY, CDR2 FYNNEI. With 6 bases removed from V and 0 bases from J, the gap between germline ends came to 11 bases. The CDR3 runs to 14 residues. CDR3: CASRGTAANYGYTF. The CDR3 DNA sequence: TGTGCCAGCAGAGGGACCGCCGCTAACTATGGCTACACCTTC. Filled out from reference TRBV2 and TRBJ1-2, the complete variable domain reads EPEVTQTPSHQVTQMGQEVILRCVPISNHLYFYWYRQILGQKVEFLVSFYNNEISEKSEIFDDQFSVERPDGSNFTLKIRSTKLEDSAMYFCASRGTAANYGYTFGSGTRLTVV.

This clonotype was observed a few times. This chain joins TRBV11-2 and TRBJ2-5; 12 positions match TRBD2. The CDR3 sequence is 16 residues long. V gave up 5 bases and J gave up 2 bases; unmatched junction bases: 6. The germline V gene has CDR1 SGHAT and CDR2 FQNNGV. The CDR3 reads CASSLRLAGGQETQYF. CDR3 DNA sequence: TGTGCCAGCAGCCTCCGGCTAGCGGGAGGGCAAGAGACCCAGTACTTC. Complete variable domain (other parts from reference TRBV11-2 and TRBJ2-5): EAGVAQSPRYKIIEKRQSVAFWCNPISGHATLYWYQQILGQGPKLLIQFQNNGVVDDSQLPKDRFSAERLKGVDSTLKIQPAKLEDSAVYLCASSLRLAGGQETQYFGPGTRLLVL.

The table lists this clonotype with a few counts. The V call is TRBV29-1, the J call TRBJ1-1; D remains ambiguous. There are 10 residues in the CDR3. Germline loops: CDR1 SQVTM, CDR2 ANQGSEA. V lost 7 bases and J 4 bases, leaving 7 bases between the germline ends. CDR3 nucleotide sequence: TGCAGCGCAGGAATCACTGAAGCTTTCTTT. Its protein product is CSAGITEAFF.

This clonotype showed up many times. The gene calls are TRBV7-2 and TRBJ1-5; D ambiguous. V was cut by 3 bases and J by 10 bases, with 10 bases left in between. The CDR3 covers 12 residues. In germline, CDR1 is SGHTA, CDR2 FQGNSA. The CDR3 coding sequence is TGTGCCAGCAGCTTGGGTATAGGCCCCCAGCATTTT. Translating gives CASSLGIGPQHF.